What follows are 3 T cell receptor delta chains derived from one specimen sequenced in a study of Vγ9Vδ2 T cells in congenital toxoplasmosis. cDNA was made by template-switch reverse transcription with TRGC- and TRDC-specific primers in one tube. The TRGC primer was designed to bind both TRGC1 and TRGC2 constant genes. TCRdb called clones from the reads again using CATT. Of 730 or so delta-chain clones detected, around half appear once; the ten largest clones hold about 25%. What was sequenced was gamma-delta T cells from blood. The source is a child under 10 years old born to a mother with Toxoplasma gondii infection during pregnancy, either congenitally infected or uninfected (not recorded which).

Details on this clone: A far larger clone is only one base removed, so a read error is likely. The identical CDR3 is also encoded by other nucleotide sequences in the sample. Called V gene: TRDV2; the J gene was not called; TRDD3, the D gene given by the table, was not confirmed from the DNA. CDR1 is GEAIGNYY, CDR2 EKD, per germline. CDR3 length: 19 amino acids. CDR3 protein: CACDTWGALSSWDTRQMFF. The CDR3 coding sequence is TGTGCCTGTGACACCTGGGGGGCGCTGAGCTCCTGGGACACCCGACAGATGTTTTTT.

With regard to this clone: A much larger clonotype is one base distant, so this may be a read error. The gene calls are TRDV1 and TRDJ2; TRDD3 agrees at 10 bases. The ends lost 1 base at V and 4 bases at J; junction bases unmatched: 21. The CDR3 sequence is 22 residues long. Germline values: CDR1 TSWWSYY, CDR2 QGS. CDR3 nucleotides: TGTGCTCTTGGGGAACGGATATTGGGGGATACCCATAGGTGGGCTTGGACAGCACAACTCTTCTTT. Its protein product is CALGERILGDTHRWAWTAQLFF.

This clone was detected only a few times. This probably arose from a read error, given a far larger clone one base away. The V gene is TRDV2, the J gene TRDJ1; TRDD3 aligns across 12 bases. The J gene was not available in TCRdb and was assigned here by matching the DNA to germline segments. After removal of 3 bases from V and 9 bases from J, the junction contained 7 bases not matched to a gene. CDR3 length equals 14 residues. Germline V CDR1 and CDR2: GEAIGNYY, EKD. CDR3 coding DNA: TGTGCCTGTGACGTACTGGGGGATACAGCACAACTCATCTTT. Translation: CACDVLGDTAQLIF.